This T cell receptor (beta chain) came from a study of T cells in Graves' hyperthyroidism and ophthalmopathy. CDR3 length equals 16 residues. The V segment lost 8 bases and the J segment 2 bases; nucleotides outside the gene matches: 12. Per germline, CDR1 MNHEY and CDR2 SMNVEV (reference sequence). TCR beta CDR3 regions were amplified from RNA. First-round RT-PCR of the TCR CDR3 relied on the HTBI primer set. MiXCR was run by TCRdb on the multiplex PCR reads, yielding one entry per CDR3 protein. In the table there are about 300,000 distinct CDR3 sequences, roughly 19% of which are singletons. There are many counts of this clonotype.

This chain links TRBV27 with TRBJ2-7; 10 positions agree with TRBD2. This receptor was taken from a man over 45 with Graves' ophthalmopathy. The material sequenced was blood. Here the CDR3 DNA reads TGTGCCAGCCTTAAGGCCCTAGCGGGAGCCCCCTACGAGCAGTACTTC. Translated, it gives CASLKALAGAPYEQYF.